This T cell receptor (beta chain) was recovered during a study of shared clonotypes between healthy human individuals (dated by TCRdb to between 2020 and 2021). Describing the broader study: Two women and a few men aged 18 to 49 years were included in the cohort. To increase sequencing depth and limit assay-specific biases, TCR repertoire library preparation and sequencing were carried out by different laboratories using diverse techniques. To estimate repertoire size and how much clonotype sharing occurs between individuals, the study deeply sequenced the blood TCR repertoires of roughly 5 healthy adults. For each donor, three plates each were used for CD4 naive and CD4 memory, two plates were used for CD8 naive, and one plate was used for CD8 memory. Per donor, leukapheresis produced somewhere between about 0.94 and 8.9 billion PBMCs.

Using the deep immunoSEQ assay, TCR CDR3 regions were amplified from genomic DNA by multiplex PCR. Genomic DNA extracted from each cell subset was distributed evenly over all wells of several immunoSEQ 96-well plates, and each plate served as one replicate. For sorted subsets, 200 to 250 ng of genomic DNA, equivalent to some 30,000 T cell genomes, went into each replicate PCR. Purified libraries were measured with a Qubit 3.0 fluorometer, size-checked on a Bioanalyzer 2100, and measured again with the KAPA Library Quantification kit. A separate single-read 150-cycle Illumina NextSeq 550 flow cell was used to sequence each immunoSEQ 96-well plate. Turning to the authors' computational methods: Because the immunoSEQ output included only junctional sequences and no quality scores, the filtering could not be the same as the filtering used for full-length reads. To assign V/J genes and CDR3, sequences were annotated against IMGT germline references using PyIR, a Python wrapper for IgBLAST v1.9. Any read was removed if the V/J assignment was weak (E-value above 1e-6), the CDR3 was missing, or the read contained stop codons, out-of-frame junctions, or ambiguous translated residues. V3J clonotypes were defined as sequences sharing an identical inferred V gene, J gene, and CDR3 amino acid sequence. Percentage overlap between repertoires was calculated by dividing the number of shared unique clonotypes by the size of the smaller repertoire. Three approaches were used to assess repertoire richness: RTK rarefaction, the Chao1 estimator, and Recon v2.1 estimates of unobserved clonotypes. For all TCRbeta clonotypes obtained by the gDNA method from a handful of donors, generation probabilities were computed with OLGA. The immuneACCESS repertoire file appears here via TCRdb, limited to in-frame rearrangements. These files lack a portion of the clones; in checked studies, under half of the deficit traces to unresolved V genes, and the cause of the others is not known. Clone size and V and J calls were adopted from that table, with D and trimming inferred from the DNA. This sample comprises 950,000 to 1,100,000 clones, about 76% of them detected only once. Together, the top ten hold 1.2% to 1.5% of the sample.

Trimming removed 6 bases from V and 3 bases from J; the gene matches leave 7 bases unexplained. The germline V gene specifies MDHEN as CDR1 and SYDVKM as CDR2. The CDR3 spans 15 residues, from the cysteine through the phenylalanine. Only the CDR3 region is kept as DNA, spanning 45 bases read in frame from base 1. Concerning this clone itself: The target of this receptor is not known. No much larger clone exists at a distance of one base, and base qualities are not known. This sample also contains other DNA sequences that code for the same CDR3.

The donors were healthy, HIV-negative adults with no recently reported acute infections or vaccinations. Every donor was a Caucasian adult living in Nashville, Tennessee, USA. CD4+ T cells were enriched through magnetic negative selection, after which naive cells were positively selected on CD45RA and the remaining negative fraction served as the memory subset. After blood collection by leukapheresis, PBMCs were isolated using Ficoll-Histopaque density gradient centrifugation and then cryopreserved in the vapor phase of liquid nitrogen. Analytical flow cytometry was used to check the purity and quantity of every magnetically sorted T cell population. Each sorted fraction had its genomic DNA isolated and then quantified by UV absorbance on a Nanodrop 2000c. Results and caveats for the whole study, not just this receptor: Larger estimated clonotype richness was generally found for naive subsets than for memory subsets. The genetic and exposure-history diversity represented was limited by the small number of donors. Higher generation probabilities were observed for clonotypes shared by all four sorted-subset donors than for non-shared clonotypes. Sampling was limited to blood, and TCR repertoires in tissue likely differ from TCR repertoires in blood. Sharing across four donors was observed for approximately 5% of naive CD4, over 3% of naive CD8, roughly 2.3% of memory CD4, and about 0.39% of memory CD8 clonotypes. Even with the large sequencing depth, rarefaction of the sorted-subset datasets indicated that sequencing was incomplete. Pairwise subsampling indicated that sequencing depth was expected to affect the degree of clonotype sharing among donors.

The chain couples TRBV28 to TRBJ1-3, with 8 bases aligning to TRBD1. Sequenced material: memory CD4+ T cells sorted from blood. Per the publication, the cell subset or site label means: CD45RA-negative fraction. The clonotype originates from a man younger than 35 in good health. DNA sequence: TGTGCCAGCAGCCTCGGACAGGGTGGTGGAAACACCATATATTTT. Its product reads: CASSLGQGGGNTIYF.